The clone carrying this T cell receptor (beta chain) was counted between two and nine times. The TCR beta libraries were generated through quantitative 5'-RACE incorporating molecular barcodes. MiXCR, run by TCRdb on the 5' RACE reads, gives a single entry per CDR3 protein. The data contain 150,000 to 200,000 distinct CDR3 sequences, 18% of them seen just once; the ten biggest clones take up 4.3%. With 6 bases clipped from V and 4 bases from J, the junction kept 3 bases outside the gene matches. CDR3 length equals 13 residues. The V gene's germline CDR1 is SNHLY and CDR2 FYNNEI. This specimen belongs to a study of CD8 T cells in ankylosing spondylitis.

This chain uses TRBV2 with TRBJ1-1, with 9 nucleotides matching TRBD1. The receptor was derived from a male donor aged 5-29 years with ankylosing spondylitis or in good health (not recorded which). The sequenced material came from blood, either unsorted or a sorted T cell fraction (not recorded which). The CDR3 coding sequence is TGTGCCAGCAGACTGACAGGGGGCACTGAAGCTTTCTTT. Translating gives CASRLTGGTEAFF.